The 23 T cell receptor beta chains below all came from one sample that was sequenced in a study of blood T cell repertoires in COVID-19. Measured with immunoSEQ multiplex PCR; TCRdb has only the in-frame clones, and not every one. The data hold just over 300,000 clones, with about 91% observed a single time. The sequenced sample consisted of PBMCs or T cells enriched from blood (not recorded which). The receptors derive from a woman aged 40-49 years who had recovered from COVID-19.

The rearrangement uses TRBV7-9 and TRBJ1-5; no clear D. The germline gives CDR1 SEHNR, CDR2 FQNEAQ (reference sequence). The CDR3 runs to 14 residues. V was shortened by 2 bases and J by 0 bases, with 5 bases between the two germline ends. The CDR3, as DNA: TGTGCCAGCAGCTTAACATCTAGCAATCAGCCCCAGCATTTT. It is translated as CASSLTSSNQPQHF. Based on the CDR3 plus reference TRBV7-9 and TRBJ1-5, the full variable domain is DTGVSQNPRHKITKRGQNVTFRCDPISEHNRLYWYRQTLGQGPEFLTYFQNEAQLEKSRLLSDRFSAERPKGSFSTLEIQRTEQGDSAMYLCASSLTSSNQPQHFGDGTRLSIL.

The genes are TRBV28 and TRBJ2-5; 7 nucleotides line up with TRBD1. The V and J ends lost 6 bases and 4 bases, in that order; junction bases with no gene match: 5. Germline V CDR1 and CDR2: MDHEN, SYDVKM. The CDR3 is made up of 13 amino acids. CDR3 sequence: CASRRQGRETQYF. In DNA, the CDR3 is TGTGCCAGCAGACGACAGGGTAGAGAGACCCAGTACTTC.

The CDR3 DNA reads as TGCGCCAGCAGCCAAGATCAGCTAGTTAGCAATGAGCAGTTCTTC. It encodes CASSQDQLVSNEQFF. V and J are TRBV4-3 and TRBJ2-1; D gene uncertain. Per germline, CDR1 LGHNA and CDR2 YSLEER. V was trimmed by 0 bases and J by 6 bases, leaving 12 bases between them. The CDR3 is made up of 15 amino acids.

This clone was seen a few times. The genes are TRBV7-9 and TRBJ2-3, with D possibly being TRBD2 (5 bases). Germline V gene data show CDR1 as SEHNR and CDR2 as FQNEAQ (reference sequence). Trimming pared 1 base from V and 11 bases from J, leaving 10 bases between. The CDR3 length is 12 residues. Here the CDR3 DNA reads TGTGCCAGCAGCTTAGTTTCGGAGGAGCAGTATTTT. The encoded protein is CASSLVSEEQYF.

This sequence joins TRBV10-3 and TRBJ1-6; D unresolved. The V gene lost 2 bases and the J gene lost 10 bases, with 12 bases spanning the gap. This CDR3 comprises 14 residues. Germline V gene data show CDR1 as ENHRY and CDR2 as SYGVKD. CDR3 sequence reads: CAISERTGNSPLHF. The CDR3 coding sequence is TGTGCCATCAGTGAGAGGACGGGGAACTCACCCCTCCACTTT.

A single count supports this clone. The V gene is TRBV9, the J gene TRBJ2-6; TRBD1 agrees at 11 bases. Germline lookup yields CDR1 SGDLS and CDR2 YYNGEE. This CDR3 region has 19 residues. J gave up 3 bases and V 4 bases, and 12 bases lay outside the gene matches. In nucleotides, the CDR3 is TGTGCCAGCAGCCTGAGGGGGACAGGGGGAATTTATGGGGCCAACGTCCTGACTTTC. Translation gives CASSLRGTGGIYGANVLTF.

This rearrangement joins TRBV6-6 to TRBJ1-3; tentative D call: TRBD1 (5 bases). There are 14 residues in the CDR3. Germline lookup yields CDR1 MNHNY and CDR2 SVGAGI (reference sequence). V was trimmed by 6 bases and J by 0 bases, leaving 9 bases between them. The CDR3 sequence: CASSYQGSGNTIYF. CDR3 DNA: TGTGCCAGCAGCTATCAGGGCTCTGGAAACACCATATATTTT.

The chain is built from TRBV5-1 and TRBJ1-1, with 7 positions matching TRBD1. Germline CDR1 SGHRS, CDR2 YFSETQ. This CDR3 is built from 16 residues. V lost 0 bases to trimming and J lost 2 bases; unmatched junction nucleotides: 7. DNA for the CDR3: TGCGCCAGCAGCTTGGGGCTAAGACAGGGAAACACTGAAGCTTTCTTT. This translates into CASSLGLRQGNTEAFF.

The genes are TRBV6-1 and TRBJ2-1; D tentatively reads TRBD1 or TRBD2 (9 bases each). The CDR3 contains 18 residues. V lost 4 bases to trimming and J lost 3 bases, with 22 bases between them. Germline V CDR1 and CDR2: MNHNS, SASEGT. This CDR3 reads CASSGDRAMTSGYNEQFF. DNA for the CDR3: TGTGCCAGCAGTGGGGACAGGGCGATGACTAGCGGCTACAATGAGCAGTTCTTC.

V is TRBV9 and J is TRBJ2-1; D perhaps matches TRBD1 (6 bases). CDR3 size: 17 residues. Deletions cut 3 bases from V and 0 bases from J, with 16 bases between. The V gene's germline CDR1 is SGDLS and CDR2 YYNGEE. The CDR3 loop reads CASSETDSRSSYNEQFF. CDR3 DNA sequence: TGTGCCAGCAGCGAAACGGACAGCCGGAGCTCCTACAATGAGCAGTTCTTC.

The rearrangement uses TRBV6-5 and TRBJ2-1; 8 bases map to TRBD2. The CDR3 loop spans 15 amino acids. V gave up 7 bases and J gave up 8 bases; unmatched junction bases: 13. CDR1 is MNHEY and CDR2 is SVGAGI in the germline V gene. CDR3 amino acids: CASTSGLAGSHEQFF. In nucleotides, the CDR3 is TGTGCCAGCACCTCCGGGCTAGCGGGTTCTCATGAGCAGTTCTTC.

The chain joins TRBV6-6 to TRBJ1-2; TRBD1 matches at 7 bases. Germline lookup yields CDR1 MNHNY and CDR2 SVGAGI (reference sequence). After removal of 4 bases from V and 8 bases from J, the junction contained 13 bases not matched to a gene. This CDR3 has 15 amino acids. The CDR3 spells CASSSHDRALEGYTF. CDR3 nucleotide sequence: TGTGCCAGCAGTTCCCACGACAGGGCTCTAGAGGGCTACACCTTC.

V and J are TRBV6-2 or TRBV6-3 and TRBJ2-6; a weak D match, TRBD1 (6 bases). Between the trimmed V and J ends, which lost 5 bases and 0 bases, there was a span of 8 bases. This CDR3 has 15 residues. Germline CDR1 MNHEY, CDR2 SVGEGT. CDR3 protein: CASSTGSSGANVLTF. Here the CDR3 DNA reads TGTGCCAGCAGTACAGGGAGCTCTGGGGCCAACGTCCTGACTTTC.

This chain uses TRBV13 with TRBJ2-3; D unclear. The CDR3 contains 14 residues. CDR1 is PRHDT and CDR2 is FYEKMQ in the germline V gene (reference sequence). V lost 2 bases, J lost 4 bases, and 10 bases lay in between. The CDR3 here is CASSLTLVADTQYF. CDR3 nucleotides: TGTGCCAGCAGCTTAACTTTAGTGGCAGATACGCAGTATTTT.

The chain combines TRBV6-5 with TRBJ2-3; TRBD1 matches at 7 bases. The V and J ends lost 7 bases and 5 bases, in that order; junction bases with no gene match: 9. The CDR3 has 14 amino acids. CDR1 and CDR2 from the germline V gene are MNHEY and SVGAGI. CDR3 region: CASTKDRVEDTQYF. DNA for the CDR3: TGTGCCAGCACTAAAGACAGGGTGGAAGATACGCAGTATTTT.

The chain employs TRBV10-3 and TRBJ1-2, with D uncertain. The CDR3 is 13 residues long. CDR1 and CDR2 (germline): ENHRY, SYGVKD. The V and J ends lost 0 bases and 4 bases respectively, with 6 bases between them. The CDR3 DNA reads as TGTGCCATCAGTGAGTCCAGGTCCTATGGCTACACCTTC. Translation: CAISESRSYGYTF.

In this sample, this clone turned up a few times. This same CDR3 is encoded by further DNA sequences in the sample. The CDR3 is CASSLEGLANTGELFF. CDR3 nucleotide sequence: TGCGCCAGCAGCTTGGAGGGACTAGCAAACACCGGGGAGCTGTTTTTT. The V gene is TRBV5-1, the J gene TRBJ2-2; 9 bases match TRBD2. CDR3 length: 16 amino acids. Germline V lookup: CDR1 SGHRS, CDR2 YFSETQ. Unmatched junction bases numbered 2, after V lost 0 bases and J lost 2 bases.

The chain is built from TRBV7-2 and TRBJ2-3; TRBD2 agrees at 9 bases. V was pared by 1 base and J by 6 bases, with 5 bases of the junction left unmatched. This CDR3 region has 15 residues. Germline CDR1 reads SGHTA; CDR2 reads FQGNSA. CDR3 residues: CASSLERGAWDTQYF. The DNA for the CDR3 is TGTGCCAGCAGCTTAGAGCGGGGGGCCTGGGATACGCAGTATTTT.

This chain uses TRBV12-5 with TRBJ2-7, with 12 bases lining up with TRBD1. The germline CDR1 and CDR2 sequences are LGHNT and FRNRAP. Trimming cost V 5 bases and J 7 bases; bases outside gene matches: 6. The CDR3 totals 14 residues. CDR3: CASGTGTGGYEQYF. The DNA of the CDR3 is TGTGCTAGTGGTACGGGGACAGGGGGCTATGAGCAGTACTTC.

V is TRBV15 and J is TRBJ1-4; no firm D call. Per the germline V gene, CDR1 is LNHNV and CDR2 is YYDKDF (reference sequence). Trimming took 0 bases from V and 3 from J, leaving 8 bases between them. The CDR3 has 15 residues. The chain's CDR3 is CATSREAASNEKLFF. In nucleotides, the CDR3 is TGTGCCACCAGCAGAGAGGCTGCTTCTAATGAAAAACTGTTTTTT.

The chain uses TRBV7-9 and TRBJ2-7, with 10 bases identical to TRBD1. V was pared by 2 bases and J by 6 bases, with 7 bases of the junction left unmatched. The CDR3 spans 15 residues. Germline V gene sequence: CDR1 SEHNR, CDR2 FQNEAQ (reference sequence). Here the CDR3 DNA reads TGTGCCAGCAGCTTATCCCGGGACAGGGGCAGCGAGCAGTACTTC. Its translation is CASSLSRDRGSEQYF. Full variable domain (missing parts from reference TRBV7-9 and TRBJ2-7): DTGVSQNPRHKITKRGQNVTFRCDPISEHNRLYWYRQTLGQGPEFLTYFQNEAQLEKSRLLSDRFSAERPKGSFSTLEIQRTEQGDSAMYLCASSLSRDRGSEQYFGPGTRLTVT.

V gene TRBV3-1 (or the pseudogene TRBV3-2) combines with J gene TRBJ2-1, with 11 bases identical to TRBD1. CDR3 length equals 15 residues. V gave up 3 bases and J gave up 4 bases; unmatched junction bases: 2. Germline CDR1 is LGHDT and CDR2 is YNNKEL (reference sequence). Written as DNA, the CDR3 is TGTGCCAGCAGCCACGGGACAGGGGGGTACAATGAGCAGTTCTTC. Encoded protein: CASSHGTGGYNEQFF.

The chain links TRBV7-9 to TRBJ2-3; no definite D call. Germline V gene sequence: CDR1 SEHNR, CDR2 FQNEAQ (reference sequence). The CDR3 runs to 15 residues. The V end was cut by 2 bases, the J end by 0 bases, with 9 bases between. The CDR3 spells CASSLSSWSTDTQYF. DNA for the CDR3: TGTGCCAGCAGCTTAAGTAGCTGGAGCACAGATACGCAGTATTTT.